The clone carrying this T cell receptor beta chain was seen repeatedly, ten times or more. Its specificity is unknown. The sample originates from a study of T cells in Graves' hyperthyroidism and ophthalmopathy. Study summary: Peripheral blood was taken when the disease was first diagnosed, before any treatment began.

Findings and limits, study-wide: By a 13 V-J model, ophthalmopathy was set apart from stable hyperthyroidism.

The CDR3 is 13 residues long. Germline-derived CDR1 and CDR2 are WSHSY and SAAADI. The J segment lost 3 bases and the V segment lost 8 bases, leaving 6 bases of the junction unmatched. Used for diagnoses were clinical symptoms, serum thyroxine and TRAb, thyroid ultrasound and orbital computed tomography. From RNA transcripts, TCR beta CDR3 regions were amplified. The HTBI primer set was used in a first-round RT-PCR of the TCR CDR3. TCRdb analysed the multiplex PCR reads with MiXCR anew, one entry per CDR3 protein. In the table there are 450,000 to 550,000 distinct CDR3 sequences, less than 25% of which are singletons.

The sequenced material came from blood. The chain couples TRBV10-2 to TRBJ1-1; TRBD1 matches at 7 bases. The clonotype originates from a woman in her twenties or thirties with Graves' ophthalmopathy. Here the CDR3 reads CASQRDSYTEAFF. Written as DNA, the CDR3 is TGCGCCAGCCAGAGGGACAGCTACACTGAAGCTTTCTTT.